The 3 T cell receptor beta chains presented below share a single source sample, sequenced in a study of tissue T cells after allogeneic stem cell transplantation. Method: immunoSEQ multiplex PCR; TCRdb's copy keeps in-frame clones and lacks some. In the table there are about 48,000 clones, about three quarters of which are singletons. The sequencing sample was made of sorted cells pooled from one or two spleens. Receptor source: a pool of C57BL/6 mice in good health.

To note about this clone: Mouse germline and gene names are used. The CDR3 is cut off 1 residue early in the read; its end comes from the germline J gene. This chain connects TRBV29 to TRBJ2-4, with TRBD1 as a possible D gene (6 bases). Trimming removed 5 bases from V and 2 bases from J, with 8 bases in between. Germline CDR1 is MSHET and CDR2 is SYDVDS. CDR3 size: 13 residues. The CDR3 protein is CASSPGHQNTLYF. The CDR3 bases that were read are TGTGCTAGCAGTCCGGGACATCAAAACACCTTGTAC.

Notes on this clone: Each gene name is a mouse one. The read terminates 1 residue ahead of where the CDR3 ends, so the germline J gene completes it. The gene calls are TRBV12-2 and TRBJ1-6; D is perhaps TRBD1 (5 bases). TRBJ1-6 is labeled an ORF, and its function is uncertain. V lost 0 bases and J lost 3, with 8 bases in between. The CDR3 runs 15 residues. Per the germline V gene, CDR1 is SGHLS and CDR2 is HYDKME. CDR3 DNA (partial): TGTGCCAGCTCTCTCGTAGGGGACTATAATTCGCCCCTCTAC. It specifies CASSLVGDYNSPLY. The CDR3, in full, reads CASSLVGDYNSPLYF.

Note on this clone: Gene and germline names: mouse. The DNA ends 1 residue before the CDR3 does, and the rest of the CDR3 is filled in from the germline J gene. The V and J genes are TRBV17 and TRBJ2-1, with TRBD2 identical over 11 bases. The CDR3 has 15 amino acids. J lost 4 bases, V lost 3 bases, and 2 bases had no gene match. The germline V gene has CDR1 MNHDT and CDR2 YYDKIL. The CDR3 reads CASSRGTGGYAEQFF. CDR3 bases read: TGTGCTAGCAGTAGGGGGACTGGGGGTTATGCTGAGCAGTTC.